The 4 T cell receptor beta chains given below trace back to one sample, sequenced in a study of blood T cell repertoires in COVID-19. The assay was immunoSEQ multiplex PCR, and TCRdb's table has in-frame clones only and misses some. The sample yields around 300,000 clones, 85% seen once. Sequencing used peripheral blood. These receptors originate from a woman in her fifties or sixties with active or convalescent COVID-19.

This clone has only one observation. V usage is TRBV10-1 and J usage is TRBJ2-7, with 12 bases that match TRBD1. CDR1 and CDR2 from the germline V gene are WNHNN and SYGVQD (reference sequence). This CDR3 region has 16 residues. V shed 3 bases and J 6 bases; nucleotides not matched to a gene: 9. In nucleotides, the CDR3 is TGCGCCAGCAGTGAAGGGGGGACAGGGGGCTGTTGCGAGCAGTACTTC. Its translation is CASSEGGTGGCCEQYF.

The chain couples TRBV30 to TRBJ1-2; no definite D call. The CDR3 extends over 13 amino acids. The germline V gene encodes CDR1 GTSNPN and CDR2 SVGIG (reference sequence). V was trimmed by 4 bases and J by 5 bases, leaving 14 bases between them. The CDR3 DNA is TGTGCCTGGAACACACTCCTCGGGTATGGCTACACCTTC. Its translation is CAWNTLLGYGYTF.

V and J are TRBV6-5 and TRBJ2-2, with 7 bases that match TRBD2. V lost 8 bases and J lost 1; bases outside the gene matches: 4. This CDR3 has 14 residues. Per the germline V gene, CDR1 is MNHEY and CDR2 is SVGAGI. This CDR3 reads CASRLAVNTGELFF. CDR3 coding DNA: TGTGCCAGCCGTCTAGCGGTGAACACCGGGGAGCTGTTTTTT.

The chain uses TRBV5-1 and TRBJ1-1, with 12 positions matching TRBD1. V gave up 4 bases and J gave up 11 bases; unmatched junction bases: 18. There are 17 residues in the CDR3. The germline V gene encodes CDR1 SGHRS and CDR2 YFSETQ. The CDR3 nucleotides are TGCGCCAGCAGCCTAGATAGCCCCGGGACAGGGGGCTTGGCGGCTTTCTTT. Protein product: CASSLDSPGTGGLAAFF.